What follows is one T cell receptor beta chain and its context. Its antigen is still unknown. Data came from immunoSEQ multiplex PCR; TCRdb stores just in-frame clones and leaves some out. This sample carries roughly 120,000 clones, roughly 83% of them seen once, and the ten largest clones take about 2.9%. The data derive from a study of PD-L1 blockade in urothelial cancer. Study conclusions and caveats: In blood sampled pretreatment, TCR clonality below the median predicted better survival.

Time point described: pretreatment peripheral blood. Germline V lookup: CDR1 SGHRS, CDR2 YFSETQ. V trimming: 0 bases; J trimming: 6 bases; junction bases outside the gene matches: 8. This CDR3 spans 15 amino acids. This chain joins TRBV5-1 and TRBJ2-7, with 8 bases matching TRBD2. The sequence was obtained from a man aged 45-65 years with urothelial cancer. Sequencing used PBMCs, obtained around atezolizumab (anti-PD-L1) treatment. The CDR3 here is CASSLAPGLAGEQYF. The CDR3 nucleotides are TGCGCCAGCAGCTTGGCCCCGGGCCTAGCGGGCGAGCAGTACTTC.